The T cell receptor (beta chain) under discussion was sequenced for a study of cytomegalovirus exposure and HLA in healthy donors (dated by TCRdb to the late 2010s). Broadly, across the study: The 500 to 700 repertoires of the first cohort and the 120 validation repertoires were produced on the same platform, according to a later analysis. The study aimed to test whether signatures of past pathogen exposure could be identified by cataloging public T cell receptors. A separate validation cohort of roughly 130 different subjects was used in addition to the roughly 700-subject first cohort. The study combined high-throughput TCR immunosequencing, statistical association of individual TCRs with disease status, and machine learning to predict cytomegalovirus infection status. General study outcomes and caveats: A later analysis found that TCRs clustered in the first cohort also tended to co-occur in the 95 to 150 validation repertoires, with about 94% of cluster scores above 0. Three of the identified cytomegalovirus-associated TCR beta chains were confirmed in vitro to be specific for cytomegalovirus antigens. A total of about 150 TCR beta chains were listed by the study as associated with cytomegalovirus. The authors suggested that the approach could potentially be extended to other disease states and immunological phenotypes. In both the original and validation cohorts, the classifier was reported to diagnose cytomegalovirus status with high specificity and sensitivity. Most TCR sequences were observed very rarely across donors, whereas some public TCRs were present in many individuals. The validation cohort had no HLA typing available for a later analysis, so co-occurrence within that cohort was assessed over all 130 or so repertoires.

The library relied on the immunoSEQ multiplex PCR assay. Regarding the original processing steps: A statistical classification framework was developed to diagnose cytomegalovirus status using the catalog of TCR beta chain sequences. This is the immuneACCESS table as TCRdb keeps it, with only in-frame sequences that have V and J called. A part of the clones is gone; compared with another copy, unresolved V genes explain less than half, and the rest is unexplained. The DNA gave D and trimming, while V, J and clone size come from that table. Across this sample there are 250,000 to 400,000 clones, with 88% seen only once. The ten largest clones capture around 0.96% of the sample. As regards this clone: No cognate antigen has been identified for it. It has no much larger one-base neighbor in the sample; base qualities were not kept.

Donors formed part of the validation cohort, which comprised over a hundred subjects and was distinct from the first cohort of under 850 subjects. Inclusive of the bounding cysteine and phenylalanine, the CDR3 is 14 residues long. Left in the record is the CDR3 DNA by itself, 42 bases read in frame from the first base. V is clipped by 4 bases and J by 0 bases, and the sequence between their germline boundaries is 9 bases long. From a lookup of the germline V gene, CDR1 and CDR2 are SNHLY and FYNNEI. Input material: PBMCs. This TCR was sampled from a young man in good health and CMV-seronegative. The sequence joins TRBV2 to TRBJ1-2; TRBD1 is a weak D gene call, 5 bases matching. CDR3 reads: CASSVGGANYGYTF. The DNA reads as follows: TGTGCCAGCAGTGTGGGAGGGGCTAACTATGGCTACACCTTC.